A single sample gave rise to the 6 T cell receptor beta chains below, sequenced in a study of OX40 agonist ivuxolimab in advanced cancers. TCRdb keeps only in-frame clones here, not all; method: immunoSEQ multiplex PCR. The sample records about 83,000 clones, 80% to 95% being singletons. The sample here was CD4+ or CD8+ T cells sorted from blood, taken in a trial of the OX40 agonist ivuxolimab. These receptors all stem from an adult with an advanced solid tumor such as melanoma, head and neck, liver or kidney cancer.

The rearrangement links TRBV11-2 to TRBJ1-4; 9 positions match TRBD1. This CDR3 is built from 16 residues. Germline V gives CDR1 SGHAT, CDR2 FQNNGV. V shed 1 base and J 4 bases; nucleotides not matched to a gene: 4. DNA for the CDR3: TGTGCCAGCAGCTTAGTGGTGGGACAGGGTAATGAAAAACTGTTTTTT. Translation gives CASSLVVGQGNEKLFF.

The chain uses TRBV2 and TRBJ2-1; 12 nucleotides align to TRBD2. The CDR3 consists of 14 residues. CDR1 and CDR2 (germline): SNHLY, FYNNEI. The junction had 2 bases not matched to a gene; V was cut back by 7 bases and J by 4 bases. CDR3 nucleotides: TGTGCCAGCACAGGACTAGCGGGGTACAATGAGCAGTTCTTC. Amino acids: CASTGLAGYNEQFF.

The chain carries TRBV29-1 and TRBJ2-2; a possible D gene is TRBD2 (5 bases). This CDR3 has 14 amino acids. Germline CDR1 SQVTM, CDR2 ANQGSEA. Trimming removed 5 bases from V and 1 base from J, with 11 bases in between. The CDR3 loop is CSVRGFGNTGELFF. CDR3 nucleotides: TGCAGCGTTCGAGGGTTCGGGAACACCGGGGAGCTGTTTTTT.

This clone was seen a single time. The chain recombines TRBV5-1 with TRBJ2-5; tentative D call: TRBD2 (5 bases). The ends were cut back, 0 bases at V and 1 base at J, with 10 bases in the middle. The CDR3 totals 15 residues. Germline V gene lookup returns CDR1 SGHRS and CDR2 YFSETQ. The chain's CDR3 is CASSLGRGPQETQYF. CDR3 coding DNA: TGCGCCAGCAGCTTGGGGAGAGGGCCCCAAGAGACCCAGTACTTC.

The chain recombines TRBV19 with TRBJ1-3; unclear D gene. The V end lost 3 bases, the J end lost 0 bases, and 9 bases lay between the germline ends. Germline CDR1 LNHDA, CDR2 SQIVND (reference sequence). The CDR3 sequence is 15 residues long. The CDR3 loop reads CASSIWRSSGNTIYF. The CDR3 DNA sequence: TGTGCCAGTAGTATTTGGAGGAGCTCTGGAAACACCATATATTTT. Combining the CDR3 with reference TRBV19 and TRBJ1-3 gives the whole variable domain DGGITQSPKYLFRKEGQNVTLSCEQNLNHDAMYWYRQDPGQGLRLIYYSQIVNDFQKGDIAEGYSVSREKKESFPLTVTSAQKNPTAFYLCASSIWRSSGNTIYFGEGSWLTVV.

This chain uses TRBV11-3 with TRBJ2-6, with TRBD1 matching 10 bases. Germline V gene sequence: CDR1 SGHNT, CDR2 YENEEA. This CDR3 spans 19 amino acids. The J segment lost 2 bases and the V segment lost 2 bases, leaving 9 bases of the junction unmatched. The CDR3 loop reads CASSLRLGQGGAGANVLTF. CDR3 nucleotide sequence: TGTGCCAGCAGCTTACGTCTCGGACAGGGGGGAGCTGGGGCCAACGTCCTGACTTTC.